This TCR beta chain is from a study of STAT5B mutations in CD4+ large granular lymphocyte leukemia. Background on the study: The CDR3 'QG' motif was associated with a particular HLA allele among healthy donors.

This clone was detected only a few times. The antigen is not known. Study-wide results and limits: No patients shared main leukemic clonotypes, though about 26% appeared at low frequency elsewhere. CD4-sorted patient repertoires seemed more clonal than healthy CD4+ repertoires. TRBV06-family usage was enriched in top patient clones (8/27) versus controls (2/35).

Generated by immunoSEQ multiplex PCR, the TCRdb table keeps only in-frame clones and is missing some. The sample consists of roughly 30,000 clones, around 72% of them appearing once. This CDR3 spans 16 amino acids. Trimming left V 1 base short and J 5 bases short, with 21 bases between. The V gene's germline CDR1 is SQVTM and CDR2 ANQGSEA. This sequence joins TRBV29-1 and TRBJ2-7; the D call may be TRBD1 or TRBD2 (7 bases each). The receptor comes from a human donor in good health. Sequenced material: CD4+ T cells from blood buffy coats. This CDR3 is CSVEGAVWEGAHEQYF. The CDR3 DNA follows: TGCAGCGTTGAAGGCGCCGTGTGGGAGGGGGCCCACGAGCAGTACTTC.